This T cell receptor (beta chain) was obtained from a study of shared clonotypes between healthy human individuals. Germline-derived CDR1 and CDR2 are SGHRS and YFSETQ. CDR3 length equals 17 residues. Germline trimming cut 0 bases from V and 0 bases from J; bases unmatched to any gene: 4. Study processing details: From ImmunoSEQ came sequences covering only the junction and carrying no quality scores, so filtering differed. Sequenced by immunoSEQ multiplex PCR; TCRdb stores in-frame clones only, minus some. The V and J calls and clone size are taken from that table; D and trimming were inferred from the DNA. The sample has around 750,000 clones, over 65% seen once. The donor cohort consisted entirely of Caucasian adults residing in Nashville, Tennessee.

The chain links TRBV5-1 to TRBJ1-3, with 9 positions matching TRBD1. This receptor was identified in a woman aged 25 to 39 in good health. The sequencing input was memory CD4+ T cells sorted from blood. Subset defined: CD45RA-negative fraction. The CDR3 DNA reads as TGCGCCAGCAGCTTGGCCCCGACAGGGGGCTCTGGAAACACCATATATTTT. Translation gives CASSLAPTGGSGNTIYF.